This is a list of T cell receptor beta chains from one sample in a study of blood T cell repertoires in COVID-19. Profiling relied on immunoSEQ multiplex PCR, and the TCRdb table lists in-frame clones only, not all of them. The data show over 200,000 clones, roughly nine tenths seen once. The sequenced material came from PBMCs or T cells enriched from blood (not recorded which). All receptors come from a man in his thirties or forties who had recovered from COVID-19. Both conserved end residues are part of each CDR3. D genes are given only for firm matches. Not all rows give a size; the values are once, few, many and, for expanded clones, a class.

V gene	clone size	J gene	D gene	CDR3 DNA	CDR3 protein
TRBV10-3	NA	TRBJ1-2	TRBD1	TGTGCCATCAGTGAGTCCCGGGACAGGGCCCTCTGGTATGGCTACACCTTC	CAISESRDRALWYGYTF
TRBV28	NA	TRBJ1-3	NA	TGTGCCAGCAGTTTGGGAGGGAGGGACACCATATATTTT	CASSLGGRDTIYF
TRBV2	NA	TRBJ2-2	TRBD2	TGTGCCAGCAGGAGACTAGCGGGACTCACCGGGGAGCTGTTTTTT	CASRRLAGLTGELFF
TRBV18	NA	TRBJ2-5	TRBD2	TGTGCCAGCGCCAGAGGGGCTAGCGGCCAAGAGACCCAGTACTTC	CASARGASGQETQYF
TRBV10-3	NA	TRBJ1-2	NA	TGTGCCATCACCGAGGGTTGGGGGGTTGGAAGCTATGGCTACACCTTC	CAITEGWGVGSYGYTF
TRBV28	NA	TRBJ2-3	NA	TGTGCCAGCGAATACGGAAATAGCGGTAGCACAGATACGCAGTATTTT	CASEYGNSGSTDTQYF
TRBV29-1	NA	TRBJ1-1	TRBD1	TGCAGCGCCGGTGGTTCAGGGGGTACTGAAGCTTTCTTT	CSAGGSGGTEAFF
TRBV14	NA	TRBJ1-5	TRBD1	TGTGCCAGCAGCCAAGCTCTGGGACAGTACCAGCCCCAGCATTTT	CASSQALGQYQPQHF
TRBV28	NA	TRBJ2-7	TRBD2	TGTGCCAGCAGTTACCCCAAAGGACTAGCCTACGAGCAGTACTTC	CASSYPKGLAYEQYF
TRBV28	NA	TRBJ1-5	NA	TGTGCCAGCACTTCCAGATATAGCAATCAGCCCCAGCATTTT	CASTSRYSNQPQHF
TRBV19	NA	TRBJ2-1	TRBD1	TGTGCCAGTAGTATATTCCGGGACAGGGCCGGGGATGAGCAGTTCTTC	CASSIFRDRAGDEQFF
TRBV29-1	NA	TRBJ1-5	TRBD1	TGCAGCGTTGAAATTGGACAGGGTGATCAGCCCCAGCATTTT	CSVEIGQGDQPQHF
TRBV3-1/TRBV3-2	few	TRBJ1-3	NA	TGTGCCAGCAGCCCCCGGACACTCGGAAACACCATATATTTT	CASSPRTLGNTIYF
TRBV5-1	NA	TRBJ2-7	TRBD2	TGCGCCAGCAGCCCAATTCCGGGACTACCTGGAGGTGAGCAGTACTTC	CASSPIPGLPGGEQYF
TRBV11-2	NA	TRBJ2-1	NA	TGTGCCAGCAGCCAGAGGGGGCGGGACCATGAGCAGTTCTTC	CASSQRGRDHEQFF
TRBV2	NA	TRBJ1-1	NA	TGTGCCAGCAGTCGACACGATCGGAACACTGAAGCTTTCTTT	CASSRHDRNTEAFF
TRBV5-4	NA	TRBJ2-2	TRBD1	TGTGCCAGCAGCTTGGTGCCAGGGGGCACCGGGGAGCTGTTTTTT	CASSLVPGGTGELFF
TRBV24-1	few	TRBJ2-2	NA	TGTGCCACCAGTGATTTAGGCGGGAACACCGGGGAGCTGTTTTTT	CATSDLGGNTGELFF
TRBV5-1	NA	TRBJ2-7	NA	TGCGCCAGCAGCTTGGGCTTTCGGGTCGAGCAGTACTTC	CASSLGFRVEQYF
TRBV5-5	NA	TRBJ1-2	NA	TGTGCCAGCAGCGAGAGCCTTGGACAAGCTTATGGCTACACCTTC	CASSESLGQAYGYTF
TRBV7-9	NA	TRBJ2-2	TRBD2	TGTGCCAGCAGCCAAGCGGGGGGGAACACCGGGGAGCTGTTTTTT	CASSQAGGNTGELFF
TRBV6-5	NA	TRBJ1-2	NA	TGTGCCAGCAGTTACGGCGGGGGAGCTTCTGGCTACACCTTC	CASSYGGGASGYTF
TRBV27	NA	TRBJ2-7	TRBD1	TGTGCCAGCGTGGACAGGGGGCTTAAGCAGTACTTC	CASVDRGLKQYF
TRBV4-1	NA	TRBJ1-4	NA	TGCGCCAGCAGCCAAGGGACAGCTGGGGAACTGTTTTTT	CASSQGTAGELFF
TRBV19	NA	TRBJ2-3	NA	TGTGCCAGTAGTATAATAGGAGGGTCCCTCACAGATACGCAGTATTTT	CASSIIGGSLTDTQYF
TRBV28	NA	TRBJ2-7	TRBD2	TGTGCCAGCAGCACCGGGACTAGCGGTACCTACGAGCAGTACTTC	CASSTGTSGTYEQYF
TRBV7-9	NA	TRBJ2-3	TRBD2	TGTGCCAGCAGAGGACTAGCGGCCACAGATACGCAGTATTTT	CASRGLAATDTQYF
TRBV30	NA	TRBJ1-4	NA	TGTGCCTGGGGTGATCGGAAACTGTTTTTT	CAWGDRKLFF
TRBV6-5	few	TRBJ1-4	NA	TGTGCCTCGCGCGGGCATAATCTAATGAAAACACTGTTTTTT	CASRGHNLMKTLFF
TRBV2	NA	TRBJ2-7	TRBD2	TGTGCCATTAAGAGGGGTTTAGCGGGGCTTACCTACGAGCAGTACTTC	CAIKRGLAGLTYEQYF
TRBV7-8	once	TRBJ1-5	NA	TGTGCCAGCAGCTCCAAAAGACAGTTGAGCAATCAGCCCCAGCATTTT	CASSSKRQLSNQPQHF
TRBV5-1	NA	TRBJ2-1	TRBD2	TGCGCCAGCAGCCTGGGACTAGCGAACTACAATGAGCAGTTCTTC	CASSLGLANYNEQFF
TRBV2	NA	TRBJ2-2	TRBD1	TGTGCCAGCAAACCCCCCGGGACAGAAAACACCGGGGAGCTGTTTTTT	CASKPPGTENTGELFF
TRBV6-4	NA	TRBJ1-1	NA	TGTGCCAGCAGTGACGGAGAGAACACTGAAGCTTTCTTT	CASSDGENTEAFF
TRBV10-1	NA	TRBJ2-4	TRBD2	TGCGCCAGAAAGACTAGCCGGCCTTGCCAGTACTTC	CARKTSRPCQYF
TRBV7-9	NA	TRBJ1-3	NA	TGTGCCAGCAGCTTAGCGCCAGCTTGGAGGGCTGGAAACACCATATATTTT	CASSLAPAWRAGNTIYF
TRBV27	NA	TRBJ2-2	NA	TGTGCCAGCAGCAAAGCTGGGGAGCTGTTTTTT	CASSKAGELFF
TRBV10-3	NA	TRBJ2-4	NA	TGTGCCACCTCTGTCGGGGTACAGGGAAACATTCAGTACTTC	CATSVGVQGNIQYF
TRBV6-2/TRBV6-3	NA	TRBJ1-2	TRBD1	TGTGCCAGCAGCCCTGGGACAGGGCGTAAGGACTATGGCTACACCTTC	CASSPGTGRKDYGYTF
TRBV19	once	TRBJ2-7	TRBD1	TGTGCCAGTAGCCGACATCAGGGGGCCCCCGAGCAGTACTTC	CASSRHQGAPEQYF
TRBV7-3	NA	TRBJ2-7	TRBD1	TGTGCCAGCAGCTCCGCTCCGGGACAGTTCCACGAGCAGTACTTC	CASSSAPGQFHEQYF
TRBV7-7	NA	TRBJ2-5	TRBD1	TGTGCCAGCAGCCTAGCCCCAGGGGGCGTTGAGACCCAGTACTTC	CASSLAPGGVETQYF
TRBV27	NA	TRBJ1-4	NA	TGTGCCAGCAGTAACAGGGTAGTAAGTGAAAAACTGTTTTTT	CASSNRVVSEKLFF
TRBV2	NA	TRBJ2-1	NA	TGTGCCAGCATCTACCATAGCTCCTACAATGAGCAGTTCTTC	CASIYHSSYNEQFF
TRBV24-1	NA	TRBJ2-5	TRBD1	TGTGCCACCAGTGATCCACGCCGGGACAGGGAGGCTCAAGAGACCCAGTACTTC	CATSDPRRDREAQETQYF
TRBV6-2/TRBV6-3	NA	TRBJ2-2	NA	TGTGCCAGCAGTTATCACGAGCGGAACACCGGGGAGCTGTTTTTT	CASSYHERNTGELFF
TRBV3-1/TRBV3-2	NA	TRBJ2-7	NA	TGTGCCAGCAGCCAAGGGCAGGGAAGAGGCGAGCAGTACTTC	CASSQGQGRGEQYF
TRBV9	NA	TRBJ2-5	TRBD2	TGTGCCAGCAGCGGGAGGGTTAGCGGGGGGCCCCAAGAGACCCAGTACTTC	CASSGRVSGGPQETQYF
TRBV19	NA	TRBJ2-5	TRBD2	TGTGCCAGTAGTGAGGTACTAGCGGGCGTATTTGGGGAGACCCAGTACTTC	CASSEVLAGVFGETQYF
TRBV28	once	TRBJ2-1	TRBD1	TGTGCCACCAAACCCCGGACAGGGGACTATGAGCAGTTCTTC	CATKPRTGDYEQFF
TRBV29-1	NA	TRBJ1-4	NA	TGCAGCGTTTTGGGCAACTTTAATGAAAAACTGTTTTTT	CSVLGNFNEKLFF
TRBV30	NA	TRBJ2-1	NA	TGTGCCTGGAGTGTTCGGCTAGTCTACAATGAGCAGTTCTTC	CAWSVRLVYNEQFF
TRBV24-1	NA	TRBJ2-2	NA	TGTGCCACCAGCCAAGGGGTTGGGTGGACCGGGGAGCTGTTTTTT	CATSQGVGWTGELFF
TRBV12-3/TRBV12-4	NA	TRBJ1-2	NA	TGTGCCAGCAGTTTTGAGAGGAACTATGGCTACACCTTC	CASSFERNYGYTF